This TCR beta chain was captured by sequencing in a study of blood T cell repertoires in COVID-19. Study details: In each case, the material was cDNA or gDNA derived from T cells, B-cell-depleted T cells, or PBMCs.

Trimming stripped 0 bases from V and 5 bases from J, with 17 bases between. The CDR3 extends over 17 amino acids. Germline CDR1 and CDR2: LGHNT and FRNRAP. Authors' analysis steps: Reference gene primer amplification gave estimated nucleated cell counts. The method was immunoSEQ multiplex PCR; TCRdb's version includes in-frame clones alone and lacks a portion of them. That table furnishes V, J and clone size, whereas the DNA furnished D and trimming. The data show some 150,000 clones, 88% seen once. The chain has TRBV12-5 and TRBJ1-3; tentatively, D is TRBD1 (6 bases). The origin of this receptor is a human donor in a cohort sampled during active COVID-19. The sequencing input was peripheral blood. The CDR3 nucleotides read TGTGCTAGTGGTTTGGTCATACAGGGACCCCCTCGAAACACCATATATTTT. Amino acids: CASGLVIQGPPRNTIYF.